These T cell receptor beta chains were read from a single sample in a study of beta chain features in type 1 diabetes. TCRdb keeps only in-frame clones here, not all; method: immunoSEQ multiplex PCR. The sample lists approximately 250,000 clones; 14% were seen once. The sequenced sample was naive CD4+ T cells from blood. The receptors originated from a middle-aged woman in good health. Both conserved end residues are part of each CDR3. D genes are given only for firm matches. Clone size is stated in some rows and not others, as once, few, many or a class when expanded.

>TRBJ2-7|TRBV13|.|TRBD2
TGTGCCAGCAGCTTGGCCGGGACTAGCTTTTTGGAGCAGTACTTC
CASSLAGTSFLEQYF
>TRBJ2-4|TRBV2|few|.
TGTGCCAGCAGTGATAGGGGCGGCAAAAACATTCAGTACTTC
CASSDRGGKNIQYF
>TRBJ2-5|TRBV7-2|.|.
TGTGCCAGCAGCTTAGTCTGGGAGGAAGAGACCCAGTACTTC
CASSLVWEEETQYF
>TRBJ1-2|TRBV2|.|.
TGTGCCAGCAGTGAAGGCCGTAACGGGAGGACAGATTGGGTCTACACCTTC
CASSEGRNGRTDWVYTF
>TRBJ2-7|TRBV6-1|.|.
TGTGCCGGTAGCCGGGACATCGGTATCTACGAGCAGTACTTC
CAGSRDIGIYEQYF
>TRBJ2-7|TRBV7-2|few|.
TGTGCCAGCAGCCGCCGAGAGATCAGGGGCCACGAGCAGTACTTC
CASSRREIRGHEQYF
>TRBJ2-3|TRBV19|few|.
TGTGCCAGTATTCAGGGAATAATGGGCACAGATACGCAGTATTTT
CASIQGIMGTDTQYF
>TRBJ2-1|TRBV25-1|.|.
TGTGCCAGCAGCCCCACCAGAGGATCGTCCTACAATGAGCAGTTCTTC
CASSPTRGSSYNEQFF
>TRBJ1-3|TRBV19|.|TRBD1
TGTGCCAGTAGCATCTCCGGGACAGCCTACTTT
CASSISGTAYF
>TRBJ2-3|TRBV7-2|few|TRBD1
TGTGCCAGCAGCTTAGACCTCGTGGGGACAGGGAGGAGATCTGATACGCAGTATTTT
CASSLDLVGTGRRSDTQYF
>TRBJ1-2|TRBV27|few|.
TGTGCCAGCAGGCGGGAGGCGGGCTATGGCTACACCTTC
CASRREAGYGYTF
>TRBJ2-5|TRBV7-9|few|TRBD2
TGTGCCAGCAGTTCCCCCCCAAAGCGGCTAGCGGAAGAGACCCAGTACTTC
CASSSPPKRLAEETQYF
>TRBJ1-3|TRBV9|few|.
TGTGCCAGCAGCGTACGCGGGAGCTCTGGAAACACCATATATTTT
CASSVRGSSGNTIYF
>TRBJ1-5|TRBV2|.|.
TGTGCCAGCAGATTCCGGGACACAAATCAGCCCCAGCATTTT
CASRFRDTNQPQHF